The 6 T cell receptor beta chains below were found in one sample sequenced in a study of radiation and T cells in renal cell carcinoma (TCRdb year 2020). Library preparation employed the immunoSEQ multiplex PCR assay. TCRdb carries this immuneACCESS record with in-frame sequences only. Its versions omit some clonotypes, under half of them owing to an unresolved V gene in the studies checked, with the rest unexplained. Here the sample has some 120,000 clones; about 81% occur a single time. The ten top clones hold about 1.9% of the sample. In light of the paper, this sample's time point label describes: blood 2 weeks post-SBRT. The sample's treatment or condition label, in plain terms: 15 Gy SBRT to primary tumor, nephrectomy 4 weeks later. This material consisted of blood, taken from a patient whose treatment included radiotherapy and nephrectomy. The receptor source for this set is a woman aged 60-75 years with renal cell carcinoma.

The rearrangement uses TRBV6-5 and TRBJ1-3, with D unclear. The germline V and J ends were trimmed by 6 bases and 7 bases, with 7 bases remaining between them. Germline CDR1 and CDR2: MNHEY and SVGAGI. The CDR3 extends over 11 amino acids. The CDR3 region has the DNA TGTGCCAGCAGCGTACCGAACACCATATATTTT. Encoded protein: CASSVPNTIYF.

The rearrangement joins TRBV4-2 to TRBJ2-5; maybe TRBD2 (7 bases). The V end was cut by 4 bases, the J end by 5 bases, with 14 bases between. Germline V lookup: CDR1 LGHNA, CDR2 YNFKEQ. This CDR3 spans 14 amino acids. CDR3 sequence reads: CASSPNGGRETQYF. As DNA, the CDR3 is TGTGCCAGCAGCCCGAACGGGGGGCGGGAGACCCAGTACTTC.

The chain employs TRBV9 and TRBJ2-1; 11 nucleotides align to TRBD2. J gave up 9 bases and V 3 bases, and 11 bases lay outside the gene matches. This CDR3 is 16 amino acids long. Germline CDR1 and CDR2: SGDLS and YYNGEE. Here the CDR3 reads CASSGTSGRRIGEQFF. The CDR3 nucleotides are TGTGCCAGCAGCGGCACTAGCGGGAGACGGATAGGTGAGCAGTTCTTC.

The chain couples TRBV19 to TRBJ1-5; D ambiguous. The CDR3 spans 16 residues. From germline, CDR1 is LNHDA and CDR2 SQIVND (reference sequence). V lost 7 bases to trimming and J lost 0 bases, with 16 bases between them. This chain's CDR3 is CASTSSPTISNQPQHF. DNA of the CDR3: TGTGCCAGTACATCGAGCCCAACTATTAGCAATCAGCCCCAGCATTTT. Variable domain in full (rest from reference TRBV19 and TRBJ1-5): DGGITQSPKYLFRKEGQNVTLSCEQNLNHDAMYWYRQDPGQGLRLIYYSQIVNDFQKGDIAEGYSVSREKKESFPLTVTSAQKNPTAFYLCASTSSPTISNQPQHFGDGTRLSIL.

This chain joins TRBV9 and TRBJ1-1; unclear D gene. The CDR3 consists of 14 residues. V dropped 4 bases and J dropped 1 base, with 11 bases sitting between them. Germline assignment: CDR1 SGDLS and CDR2 YYNGEE. The CDR3 protein is CASSPRTWNTEAFF. Written as DNA, the CDR3 is TGTGCCAGCAGCCCCCGGACTTGGAACACTGAAGCTTTCTTT.

The chain recombines TRBV9 with TRBJ2-2, with D perhaps matching TRBD1 or TRBD2 (5 bases each). The CDR3 runs 16 residues. Germline CDR1 SGDLS, CDR2 YYNGEE. Trimming pared 4 bases from V and 1 base from J, leaving 14 bases between. CDR3 in amino acids: CASSFNPGQNTGELFF. CDR3 DNA sequence: TGTGCCAGCAGCTTCAACCCGGGGCAGAACACCGGGGAGCTGTTTTTT. Combining the CDR3 with reference TRBV9 and TRBJ2-2 gives the whole variable domain DSGVTQTPKHLITATGQRVTLRCSPRSGDLSVYWYQQSLDQGLQFLIQYYNGEERAKGNILERFSAQQFPDLHSELNLSSLELGDSALYFCASSFNPGQNTGELFFGEGSRLTVL.